The 7 T cell receptor delta chains reported below all come from one sample, sequenced in a study of Vδ1+ human thymocytes. Sequences come from RNA converted to cDNA by reverse transcription. The CDR3 regions were amplified by multiplex PCR from V-gene primers to a constant-region primer. TCRdb reran clone calling via CATT on the multiplex PCR reads. This sample has 45,000 to 60,000 delta-chain clones; about 14% occur once, and the top ten carry about 0.4%. Study findings and constraints: Thymic TRG and TRD repertoires appeared highly polyclonal.

Their antigen targets remain unknown. Sequencing input: Vdelta1+ gamma-delta thymocytes from the thymus. Subset described: FACS-sorted CD3+ TCRalphabeta- TCRVdelta1+ TCRVdelta2- thymocytes. The receptors derive from a girl less than two years old who had congenital heart surgery.

This chain uses TRDV1 with TRDJ1; D may be TRDD3 (6 bases). CDR1 and CDR2 from the germline V gene are TSWWSYY and QGS. The CDR3 length is 15 residues. The V end was cut by 4 bases, the J end by 8 bases, with 20 bases between. The chain's CDR3 is CALGAPFLFTGKLIF. CDR3 nucleotides: TGTGCTCTTGGGGCTCCATTCCTCTTTACTGGGAAACTCATCTTT.

The rearrangement joins TRDV1 to TRDJ1, with TRDD3 matching 9 bases. The germline V gene has CDR1 TSWWSYY and CDR2 QGS. V trimming: 0 bases; J trimming: 3 bases; junction bases outside the gene matches: 17. This CDR3 has 20 amino acids. The CDR3 here is CALGELSPSVNTGGADKLIF. The CDR3 coding sequence is TGTGCTCTTGGGGAACTATCGCCTTCCGTTAATACTGGGGGAGCCGATAAACTCATCTTT.

The genes are TRDV1 and TRDJ1; D might be TRDD3 (6 bases). This CDR3 is 24 amino acids long. Germline loops: CDR1 TSWWSYY, CDR2 QGS. V was pared by 5 bases and J by 1 base, with 41 bases between. The CDR3 DNA reads TGTGCTCTTGGGACTTCTTTCCCGACTCGAAGACAAGCCGGGGATGAATCGTCCACCGATAAACTCATCTTT. It specifies CALGTSFPTRRQAGDESSTDKLIF.

The rearrangement links TRDV1 to TRDJ1, with D tentatively TRDD2 (6 bases). From germline, CDR1 is TSWWSYY and CDR2 QGS. With 4 bases removed from V and 3 bases from J, the gap between germline ends came to 36 bases. The CDR3 sequence is 22 residues long. The CDR3 protein is CALGGELPLVRLNGMVADKLIF. The CDR3 nucleotides are TGTGCTCTTGGGGGGGAACTTCCTTTGGTTCGTCTCAACGGTATGGTTGCCGATAAACTCATCTTT.

This clone was counted only a few times. This chain joins TRDV1 and TRDJ1; TRDD3 aligns across 13 bases. V was clipped by 8 bases and J by 2 bases; unmatched bases: 20. CDR1 and CDR2 (germline): TSWWSYY, QGS. The length of the CDR3 is 20 residues. The CDR3 nucleotides are TGTGCTCTTTCATGTTCCTACGCGAACTGGGGGATACGAGGGACCGATAAACTCATCTTT. Its protein product is CALSCSYANWGIRGTDKLIF.

V gene TRDV1 combines with J gene TRDJ1; maybe TRDD3 (5 bases). Germline V gene sequence: CDR1 TSWWSYY, CDR2 QGS. Trimming removed 0 bases from V and 0 bases from J, with 20 bases in between. The CDR3 sequence is 19 residues long. The CDR3 DNA reads TGTGCTCTTGGGGAACTGCACCGATCCGGGGGCTCCTACACCGATAAACTCATCTTT. Translating it yields CALGELHRSGGSYTDKLIF.

The chain is built from TRDV1 and TRDJ1, with 11 bases aligning to TRDD3. This CDR3 is 23 amino acids long. The germline V gene encodes CDR1 TSWWSYY and CDR2 QGS. V shed 4 bases, J shed 0 bases, and the junction held 25 bases outside the gene matches. In DNA, the CDR3 is TGTGCTCTTGGGGGATCTCCTTCCTACCCCGGGATGGGGGATACGCCGGACACCGATAAACTCATCTTT. This codes for CALGGSPSYPGMGDTPDTDKLIF.